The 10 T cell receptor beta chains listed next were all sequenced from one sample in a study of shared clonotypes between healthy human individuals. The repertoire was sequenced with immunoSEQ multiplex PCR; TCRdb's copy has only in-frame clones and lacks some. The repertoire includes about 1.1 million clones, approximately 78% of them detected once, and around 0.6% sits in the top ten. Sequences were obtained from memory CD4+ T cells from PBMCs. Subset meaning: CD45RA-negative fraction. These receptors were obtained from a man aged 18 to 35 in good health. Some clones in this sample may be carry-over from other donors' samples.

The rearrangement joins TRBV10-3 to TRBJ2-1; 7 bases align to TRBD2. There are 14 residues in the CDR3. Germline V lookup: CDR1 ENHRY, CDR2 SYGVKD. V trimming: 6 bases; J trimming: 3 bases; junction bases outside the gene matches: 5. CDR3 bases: TGTGCCATCAGGCCGGCGGGAGACTACAATGAGCAGTTCTTC. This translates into CAIRPAGDYNEQFF.

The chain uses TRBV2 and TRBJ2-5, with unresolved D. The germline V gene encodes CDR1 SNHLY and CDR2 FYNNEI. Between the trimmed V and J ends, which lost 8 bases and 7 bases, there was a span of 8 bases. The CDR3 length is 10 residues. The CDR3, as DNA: TGTGCCAGCGGCCCCCGGACCCAGTACTTC. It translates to CASGPRTQYF.

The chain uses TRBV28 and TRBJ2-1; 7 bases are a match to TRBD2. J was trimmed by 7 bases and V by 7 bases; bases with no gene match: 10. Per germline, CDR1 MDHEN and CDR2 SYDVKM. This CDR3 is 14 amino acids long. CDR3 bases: TGTGCCAGCATAAGAGGGAGGGCCCGGAATGAGCAGTTCTTC. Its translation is CASIRGRARNEQFF. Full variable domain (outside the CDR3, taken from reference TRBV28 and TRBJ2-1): DVKVTQSSRYLVKRTGEKVFLECVQDMDHENMFWYRQDPGLGLRLIYFSYDVKMKEKGDIPEGYSVSREKKERFSLILESASTNQTSMYLCASIRGRARNEQFFGPGTRLTVL.

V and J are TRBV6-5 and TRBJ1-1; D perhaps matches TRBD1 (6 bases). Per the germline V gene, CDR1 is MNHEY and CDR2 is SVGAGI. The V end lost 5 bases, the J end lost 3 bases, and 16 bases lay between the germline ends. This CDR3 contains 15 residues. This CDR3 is CASSPPGGGDTEAFF. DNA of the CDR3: TGTGCCAGCAGTCCCCCTGGGGGGGGCGACACTGAAGCTTTCTTT.

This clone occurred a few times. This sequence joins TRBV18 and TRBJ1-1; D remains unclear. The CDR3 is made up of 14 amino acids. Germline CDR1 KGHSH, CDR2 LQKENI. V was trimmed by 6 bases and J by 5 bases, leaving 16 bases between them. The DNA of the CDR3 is TGTGCCAGCTCTCTGGGCCTGATTTGGACTGAAGCTTTCTTT. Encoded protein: CASSLGLIWTEAFF.

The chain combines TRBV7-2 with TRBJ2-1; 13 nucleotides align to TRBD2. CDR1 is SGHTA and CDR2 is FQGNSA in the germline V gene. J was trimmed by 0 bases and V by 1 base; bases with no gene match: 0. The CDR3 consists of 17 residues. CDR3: CASSLGTSGSSYNEQFF. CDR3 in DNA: TGTGCCAGCAGCTTAGGGACTAGCGGGAGCTCCTACAATGAGCAGTTCTTC.

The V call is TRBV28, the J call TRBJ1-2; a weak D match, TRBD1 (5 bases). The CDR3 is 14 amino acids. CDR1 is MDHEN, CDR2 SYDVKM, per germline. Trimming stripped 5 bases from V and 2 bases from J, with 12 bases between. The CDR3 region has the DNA TGTGCCAGCAGTCTACCCGGGGGGAACTATGGCTACACCTTC. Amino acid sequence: CASSLPGGNYGYTF.

CDR3 residues: CASSLRGGAEDTQYF. CDR3 sequence (DNA): TGCGCCAGCAGCTTGAGAGGGGGCGCGGAGGATACGCAGTATTTT. The chain combines TRBV5-1 with TRBJ2-3; TRBD1 matches at 7 bases. With V trimmed by 1 base and J by 6 bases, 8 bases remained unmatched. The CDR3 runs 15 residues. The germline gives CDR1 SGHRS, CDR2 YFSETQ.

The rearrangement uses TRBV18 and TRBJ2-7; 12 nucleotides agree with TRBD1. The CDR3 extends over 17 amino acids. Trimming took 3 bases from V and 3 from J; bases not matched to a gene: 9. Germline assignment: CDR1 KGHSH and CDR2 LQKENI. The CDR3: CASSPGQGARRSYEQYF. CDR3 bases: TGTGCCAGCTCACCGGGACAGGGGGCAAGACGGAGCTACGAGCAGTACTTC.

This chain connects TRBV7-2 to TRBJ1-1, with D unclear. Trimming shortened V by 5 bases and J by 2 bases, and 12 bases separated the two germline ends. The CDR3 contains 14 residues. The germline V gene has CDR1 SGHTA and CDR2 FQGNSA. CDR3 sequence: CASSVGRQNTEAFF. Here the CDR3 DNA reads TGTGCCAGCAGCGTGGGTAGACAAAACACTGAAGCTTTCTTT.